This paragraph reports one TCR beta chain. No cognate antigen has been identified for it. It has no much larger one-base neighbor in the sample; base qualities were not kept. The entire isolated RNA was reverse transcribed using the High Capacity cDNA Reverse Transcription Kit, and thus expressed TCRB transcripts were sequenced. Naive, central memory and regulatory T cell samples underwent deep immunoSEQ sequencing, averaging around 3.7 million total reads per sample. Sorted cells were lysed in RLT buffer, and RNA was extracted using DNase-treated RNeasy Micro or Mini kits according to cell number. Each cell subset was processed separately to prevent cross-contamination, with patient and healthy donor samples processed together. TCRB sequences were amplified from cDNA with the immunoSEQ multiplex PCR, producing 87-bp fragments spanning the CDR3 region. Amplicons were sequenced on the Illumina HiSeq platform. The authors' pipeline ran thus. Synthetic template baselines were used to correct PCR bias computationally, reads within Hamming distance 2 were collapsed, and singletons that could not be merged were discarded. Reads were aligned against IMGT so that V, D and J genes, CDR3 length and insertions or deletions at six rearrangement sites could be assigned. Within each subset, clonotype counts were normalized to sorted cell number, and only after that were true diversity and Gini coefficients computed with the tcR R package. The overlap coefficient, calculated on TCRB nucleotide sequences, was used to quantify repertoire sharing. Out-of-frame TCRB sequences from naive cells were analyzed to stand in for the pre-selection repertoire. TCRdb provides this immuneACCESS table in a form limited to in-frame rearrangements. Some clones are lacking; in checked studies, under half of them reflect an unresolved V gene, and why the rest are absent is not known. For V, J and clone size, that table is used; D and trimming come from the DNA. The sample table holds 220,000 or so clones, of which around 68% were seen once. About 0.05% of the sample belongs to the ten largest clones.

The source of the sample is a study of beta chain features in type 1 diabetes (dated by TCRdb to about 2018). Concerning the study at large: Mean age, gender distribution, total cell number and subset yield were not different between patients and healthy donors. A total of roughly 98,000,000 sorted cells were examined across all samples, and RNA yield correlated strongly with the number of cells per subset. The study compared TCRB repertoires of sorted circulating CD4+ T cell subsets between recently diagnosed type 1 diabetes patients and matched healthy donors. Regulatory and stem cell-like memory subsets were obtained from only 8 patients and about eight healthy donors, while naive and central memory subsets were obtained from all 28 donors. Results the study describes overall, beyond this receptor: Shorter templates might be favored by PCR, yet because patient and control samples were amplified and corrected together, any such skew would affect both groups equally. At VDJ recombination sites, patients with type 1 diabetes made fewer insertions and deleted more nucleotides, a pattern implying thymic rearrangement abnormalities. Naive, central memory and regulatory TCRB repertoires appeared more similar among patients than among healthy donors. Because cDNA rather than genomic DNA was sequenced, highly expressing activated cells could have been over-represented, although no difference in activation and CD3 levels was found between groups. A moderate but significant shortening of TCRB CDR3 length was observed in type 1 diabetes patients in all four CD4+ subsets. HLA sub-analyses involved small numbers of individuals, so any influence of HLA type on TCRB rearrangement remained unresolved.

From each donor, a single peripheral blood sample of 95 to 150 mL on average was drawn into heparinised tubes. A BD FACSAria II and a panel including CD45RO, CCR7, CD25, CD127, CD95 and CD27 were used to sort naive, central memory, regulatory and stem cell-like memory CD4+ T cells. Purity was above 95% for every sorted population. PBMCs were isolated right away by Lymphoprep density gradient centrifugation and were stained directly, without culture. To minimize batch effects, samples were stained and sorted in pairs, one healthy donor with one patient per experiment. Including cysteine and phenylalanine, the CDR3 has 16 amino acids. CDR3 DNA only is kept here, 48 bases in frame from base 1. The germline V gene sets CDR1 to SNHLY and CDR2 to FYNNEI. V is shortened by 6 bases, J by 0 bases, and the region joining them spans 15 bases.

Here the chain combines TRBV2 and TRBJ2-4; confidence is insufficient to name the D gene. Sequencing input: naive CD4+ T cells from blood. Interpreted using the paper, the cell subset or site label stands for: true naive CD4+ T cells. This clonotype originated in a man younger than 40 in good health. The bases read TGTGCCAGCAGACGACGGGTATTGCTAGCCAAAAACATTCAGTACTTC. It translates to CASRRRVLLAKNIQYF.